Only a few counts were recorded for the clone carrying this T cell receptor (beta chain). The target antigen is unknown. The source of the sample is a study of T cells in Graves' hyperthyroidism and ophthalmopathy. Study-wide results and caveats: From stable hyperthyroidism, ophthalmopathy was separated by a 13 V-J model. Ophthalmopathy was predicted by the model a median of approximately 6 months ahead of onset.

Germline assignment: CDR1 DFQATT and CDR2 SNEGSKA (reference sequence). The CDR3 sequence is 17 residues long. V shed 5 bases and J 0 bases; nucleotides not matched to a gene: 8. The CDR3 regions of TCR beta were amplified from RNA transcripts. RT-PCR in the first round (using the HTBI primer set) targeted the TCR CDR3. TCRdb analysed the multiplex PCR reads with MiXCR anew, one entry per CDR3 protein. The sample consists of some 620,000 distinct CDR3 sequences, 16% of them appearing once. What was sequenced was blood. The TCR was taken from a woman in her 30s with Graves' hyperthyroidism. The gene calls are TRBV20-1 and TRBJ2-3; TRBD2 agrees at 13 bases. The CDR3 here is CSAPTSGRSSSTDTQYF. In DNA form, the CDR3 reads TGCAGTGCTCCGACTAGCGGGAGGTCCTCTAGCACAGATACGCAGTATTTT.